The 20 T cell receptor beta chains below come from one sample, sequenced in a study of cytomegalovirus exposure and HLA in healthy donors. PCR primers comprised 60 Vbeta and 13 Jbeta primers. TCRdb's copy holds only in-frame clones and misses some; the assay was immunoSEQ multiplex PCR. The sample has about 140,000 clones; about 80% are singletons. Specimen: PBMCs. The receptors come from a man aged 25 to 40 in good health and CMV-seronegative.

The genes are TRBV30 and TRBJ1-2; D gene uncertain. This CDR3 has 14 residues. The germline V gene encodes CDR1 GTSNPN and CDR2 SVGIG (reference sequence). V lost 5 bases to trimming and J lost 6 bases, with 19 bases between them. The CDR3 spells CAWWSESSRNGYTF. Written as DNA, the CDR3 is TGTGCCTGGTGGTCAGAGTCCTCCAGGAATGGCTACACCTTC. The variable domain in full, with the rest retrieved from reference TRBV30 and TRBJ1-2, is SQTIHQWPATLVQPVGSPLSLECTVEGTSNPNLYWYRQAAGRGLQLLFYSVGIGQISSEVPQNLSASRPQDRQFILSSKKLLLSDSGFYLCAWWSESSRNGYTFGSGTRLTVV.

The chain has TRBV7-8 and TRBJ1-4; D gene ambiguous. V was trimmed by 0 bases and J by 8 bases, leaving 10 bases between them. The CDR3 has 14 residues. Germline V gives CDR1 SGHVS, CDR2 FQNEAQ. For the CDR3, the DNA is TGTGCCAGCAGCTTAGCGCAGACGGGGGAAAAACTGTTTTTT. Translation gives CASSLAQTGEKLFF. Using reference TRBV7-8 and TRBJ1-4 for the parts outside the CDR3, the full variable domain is GAGVSQSPRYKVAKRGQDVALRCDPISGHVSLFWYQQALGQGPEFLTYFQNEAQLDKSGLPSDRFFAERPEGSVSTLKIQRTQQEDSAVYLCASSLAQTGEKLFFGSGTQLSVL.

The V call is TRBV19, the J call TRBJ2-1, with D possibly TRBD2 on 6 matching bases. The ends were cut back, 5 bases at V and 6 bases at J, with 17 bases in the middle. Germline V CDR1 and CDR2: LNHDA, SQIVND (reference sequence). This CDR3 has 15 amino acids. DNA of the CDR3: TGTGCCAGTAGTGCTTGGGGGGACGGGGTCAATGAGCAGTTCTTC. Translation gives CASSAWGDGVNEQFF.

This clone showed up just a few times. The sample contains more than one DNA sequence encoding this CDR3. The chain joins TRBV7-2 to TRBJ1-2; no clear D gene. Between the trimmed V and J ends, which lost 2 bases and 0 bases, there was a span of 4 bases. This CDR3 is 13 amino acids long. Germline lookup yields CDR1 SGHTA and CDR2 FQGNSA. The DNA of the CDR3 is TGTGCCAGCAGCTTAACGGCTAACTATGGCTACACCTTC. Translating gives CASSLTANYGYTF.

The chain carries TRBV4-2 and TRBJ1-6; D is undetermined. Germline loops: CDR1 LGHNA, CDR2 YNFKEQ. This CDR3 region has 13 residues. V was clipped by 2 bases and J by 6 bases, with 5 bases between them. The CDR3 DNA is TGTGCCAGCAGCCAACGGTTTAATTCACCCCTCCACTTT. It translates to CASSQRFNSPLHF.

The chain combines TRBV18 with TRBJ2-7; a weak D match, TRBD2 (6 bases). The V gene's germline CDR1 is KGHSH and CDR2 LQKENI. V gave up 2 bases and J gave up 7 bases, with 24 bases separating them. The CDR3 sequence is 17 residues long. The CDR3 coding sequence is TGTGCCAGCTCACCAAGGGGCGGGACCACGGGGGTTTTGGAGCAGTACTTC. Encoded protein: CASSPRGGTTGVLEQYF.

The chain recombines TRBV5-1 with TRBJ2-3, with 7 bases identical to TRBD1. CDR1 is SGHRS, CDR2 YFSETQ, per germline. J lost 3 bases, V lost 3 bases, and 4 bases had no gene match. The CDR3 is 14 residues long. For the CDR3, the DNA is TGCGCCAGCAGCTACAGGGGTAGGACAGATACGCAGTATTTT. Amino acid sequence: CASSYRGRTDTQYF. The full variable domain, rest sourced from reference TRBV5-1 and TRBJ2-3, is KAGVTQTPRYLIKTRGQQVTLSCSPISGHRSVSWYQQTPGQGLQFLFEYFSETQRNKGNFPGRFSGRQFSNSRSEMNVSTLELGDSALYLCASSYRGRTDTQYFGPGTRLTVL.

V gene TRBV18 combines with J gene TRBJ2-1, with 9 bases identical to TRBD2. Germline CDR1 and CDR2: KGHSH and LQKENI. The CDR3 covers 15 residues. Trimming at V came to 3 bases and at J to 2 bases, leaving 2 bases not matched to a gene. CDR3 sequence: CASSPTSGAYNEQFF. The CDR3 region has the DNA TGTGCCAGCTCACCGACTAGCGGAGCCTACAATGAGCAGTTCTTC.

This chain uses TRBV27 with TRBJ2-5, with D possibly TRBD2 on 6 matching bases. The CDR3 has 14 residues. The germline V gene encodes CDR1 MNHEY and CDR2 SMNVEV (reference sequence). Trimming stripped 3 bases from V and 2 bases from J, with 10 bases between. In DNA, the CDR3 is TGTGCCAGCAGTTTGGACTACCGACAAGAGACCCAGTACTTC. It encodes CASSLDYRQETQYF.

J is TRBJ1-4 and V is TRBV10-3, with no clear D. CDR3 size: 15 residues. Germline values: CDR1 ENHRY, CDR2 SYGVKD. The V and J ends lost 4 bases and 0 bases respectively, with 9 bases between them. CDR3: CAISARDSTNEKLFF. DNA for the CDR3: TGTGCCATCAGTGCCCGTGACTCAACTAATGAAAAACTGTTTTTT.

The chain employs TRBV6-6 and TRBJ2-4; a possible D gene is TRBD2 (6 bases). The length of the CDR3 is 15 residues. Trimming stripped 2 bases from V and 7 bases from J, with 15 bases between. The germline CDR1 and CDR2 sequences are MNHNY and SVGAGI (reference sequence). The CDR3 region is CASSYGGPPRNIQYF. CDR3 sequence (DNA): TGTGCCAGCAGTTACGGAGGGCCCCCTCGGAACATTCAGTACTTC.

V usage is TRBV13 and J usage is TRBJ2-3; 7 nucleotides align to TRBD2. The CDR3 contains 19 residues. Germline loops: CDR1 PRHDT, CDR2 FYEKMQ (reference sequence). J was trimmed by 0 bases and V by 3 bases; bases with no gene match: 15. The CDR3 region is CASSFTRLADIFSTDTQYF. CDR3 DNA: TGTGCCAGCAGCTTCACCCGGCTAGCGGATATATTTAGCACAGATACGCAGTATTTT.

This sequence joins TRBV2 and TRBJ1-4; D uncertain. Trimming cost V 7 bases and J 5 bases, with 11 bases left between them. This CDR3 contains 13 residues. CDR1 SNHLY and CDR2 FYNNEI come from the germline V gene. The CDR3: CASTQEINEKLFF. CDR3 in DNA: TGTGCCAGCACCCAGGAAATCAATGAAAAACTGTTTTTT.

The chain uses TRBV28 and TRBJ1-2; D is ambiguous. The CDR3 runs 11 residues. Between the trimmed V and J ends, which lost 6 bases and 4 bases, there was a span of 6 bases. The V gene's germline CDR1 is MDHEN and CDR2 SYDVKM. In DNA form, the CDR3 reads TGTGCCAGCAGGTCGGGCTATGGCTACACCTTC. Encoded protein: CASRSGYGYTF.

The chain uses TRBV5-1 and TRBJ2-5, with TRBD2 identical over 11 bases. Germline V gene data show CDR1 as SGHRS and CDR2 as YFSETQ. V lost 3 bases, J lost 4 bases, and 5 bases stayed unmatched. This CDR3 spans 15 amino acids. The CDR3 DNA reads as TGCGCCAGCAGCTCCGTAGCGGGAGGGGGAGAGACCCAGTACTTC. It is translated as CASSSVAGGGETQYF.

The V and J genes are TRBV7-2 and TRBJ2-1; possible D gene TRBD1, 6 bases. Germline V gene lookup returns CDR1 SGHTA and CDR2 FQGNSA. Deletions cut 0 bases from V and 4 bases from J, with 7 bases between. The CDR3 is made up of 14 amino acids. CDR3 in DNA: TGTGCCAGCAGCTTAGCAGGGGGTTACAATGAGCAGTTCTTC. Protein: CASSLAGGYNEQFF.

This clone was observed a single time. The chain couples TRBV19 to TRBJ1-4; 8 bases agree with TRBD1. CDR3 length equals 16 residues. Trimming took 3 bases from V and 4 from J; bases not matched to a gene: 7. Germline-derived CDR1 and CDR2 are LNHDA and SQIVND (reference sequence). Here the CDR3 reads CASSIRQGSYNEKLFF. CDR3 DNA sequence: TGTGCCAGTAGTATTCGACAGGGGAGCTATAATGAAAAACTGTTTTTT.

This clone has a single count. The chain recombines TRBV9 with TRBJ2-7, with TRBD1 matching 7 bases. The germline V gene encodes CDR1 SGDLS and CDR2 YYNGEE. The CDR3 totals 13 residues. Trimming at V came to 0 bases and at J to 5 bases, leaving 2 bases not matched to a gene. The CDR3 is CASSVGQGHEQYF. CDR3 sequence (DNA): TGTGCCAGCAGCGTAGGACAGGGCCACGAGCAGTACTTC.

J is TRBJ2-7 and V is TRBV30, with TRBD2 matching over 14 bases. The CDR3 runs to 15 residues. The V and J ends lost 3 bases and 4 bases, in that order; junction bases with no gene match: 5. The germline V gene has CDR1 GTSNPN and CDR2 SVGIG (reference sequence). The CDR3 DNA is TGTGCCTGGAGGGGGACTAGCGGGAGTCTGTACGAGCAGTACTTC. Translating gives CAWRGTSGSLYEQYF.

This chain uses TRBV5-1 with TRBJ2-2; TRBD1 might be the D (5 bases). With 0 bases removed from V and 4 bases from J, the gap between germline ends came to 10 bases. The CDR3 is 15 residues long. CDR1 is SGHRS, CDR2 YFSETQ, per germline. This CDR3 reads CASSLGQTSTGELFF. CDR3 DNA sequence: TGCGCCAGCAGCTTGGGACAGACTTCCACCGGGGAGCTGTTTTTT.